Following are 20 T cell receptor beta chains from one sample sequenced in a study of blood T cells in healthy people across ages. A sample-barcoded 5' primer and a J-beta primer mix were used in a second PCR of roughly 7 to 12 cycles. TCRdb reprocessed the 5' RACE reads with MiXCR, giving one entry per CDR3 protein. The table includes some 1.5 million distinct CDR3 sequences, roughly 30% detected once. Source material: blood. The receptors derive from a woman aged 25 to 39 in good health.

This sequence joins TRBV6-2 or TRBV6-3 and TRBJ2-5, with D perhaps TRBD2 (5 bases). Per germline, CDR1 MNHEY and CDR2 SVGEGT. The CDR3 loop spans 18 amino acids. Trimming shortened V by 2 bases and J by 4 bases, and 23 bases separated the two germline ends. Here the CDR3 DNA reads TGTGCCAGCAGTTACCCTGTGGACTTTCCGGGGATAAGAGAGACCCAGTACTTC. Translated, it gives CASSYPVDFPGIRETQYF.

CDR3 DNA: TGTGCCAGCAGTTGGGCTGAAGGGGGTGGCTACACCTTC. Amino acids: CASSWAEGGGYTF. The rearrangement uses TRBV12-3 or TRBV12-4 and TRBJ1-2, with D possibly being TRBD1 (6 bases). V was cut by 4 bases and J by 7 bases, with 13 bases left in between. The CDR3 has 13 residues.

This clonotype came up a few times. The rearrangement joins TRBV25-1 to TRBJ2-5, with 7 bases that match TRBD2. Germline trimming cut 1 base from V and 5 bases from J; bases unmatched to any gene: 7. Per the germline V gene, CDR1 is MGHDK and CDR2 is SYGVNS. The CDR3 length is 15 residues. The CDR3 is CASSELAREGETQYF. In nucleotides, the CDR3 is TGTGCCAGCAGTGAATTGGCCAGGGAGGGGGAGACCCAGTACTTC.

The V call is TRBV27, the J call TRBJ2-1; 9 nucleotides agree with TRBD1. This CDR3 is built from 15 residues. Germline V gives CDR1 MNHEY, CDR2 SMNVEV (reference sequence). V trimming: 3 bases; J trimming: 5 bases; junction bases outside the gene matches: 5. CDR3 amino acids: CASSFWTGVNNEQFF. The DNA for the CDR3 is TGTGCCAGCAGTTTTTGGACAGGGGTTAACAATGAGCAGTTCTTC.

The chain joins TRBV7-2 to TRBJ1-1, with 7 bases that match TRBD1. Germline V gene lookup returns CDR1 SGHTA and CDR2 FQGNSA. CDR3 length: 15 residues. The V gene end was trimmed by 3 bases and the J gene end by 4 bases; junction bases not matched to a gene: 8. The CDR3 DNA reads TGTGCCAGCAGCTTTGGAAGCACAGGGGCCACTGAAGCTTTCTTT. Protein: CASSFGSTGATEAFF.

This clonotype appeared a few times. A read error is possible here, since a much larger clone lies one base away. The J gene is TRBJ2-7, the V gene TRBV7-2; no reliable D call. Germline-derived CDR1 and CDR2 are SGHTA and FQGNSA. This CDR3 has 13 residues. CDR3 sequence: CASSPWSSSEQYF. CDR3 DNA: TGTGCCAGCAGCCCTTGGTCCTCCTCCGAGCAGTACTTC.

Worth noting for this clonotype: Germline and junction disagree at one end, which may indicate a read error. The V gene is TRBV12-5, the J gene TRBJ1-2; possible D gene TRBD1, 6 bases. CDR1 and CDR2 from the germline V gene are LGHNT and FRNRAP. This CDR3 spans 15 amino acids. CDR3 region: CASGLVPGVNYGCTF. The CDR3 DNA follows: TGTGCTAGTGGTTTGGTACCAGGGGTCAACTATGGCTGCACCTTC.

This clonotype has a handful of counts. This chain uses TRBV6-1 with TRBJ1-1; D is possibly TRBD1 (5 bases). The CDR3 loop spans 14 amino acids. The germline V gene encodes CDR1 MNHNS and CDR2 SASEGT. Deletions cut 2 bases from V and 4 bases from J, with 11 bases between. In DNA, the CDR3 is TGTGCCAGCAGTGAACTAGGGGTTATCACTGAAGCTTTCTTT. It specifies CASSELGVITEAFF.

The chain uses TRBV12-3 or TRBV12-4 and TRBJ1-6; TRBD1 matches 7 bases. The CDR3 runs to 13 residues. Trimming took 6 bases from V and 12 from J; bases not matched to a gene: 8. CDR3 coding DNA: TGTGCCAGCAGGGAGACAGGGACTAAACCCCTCCACTTT. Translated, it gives CASRETGTKPLHF.

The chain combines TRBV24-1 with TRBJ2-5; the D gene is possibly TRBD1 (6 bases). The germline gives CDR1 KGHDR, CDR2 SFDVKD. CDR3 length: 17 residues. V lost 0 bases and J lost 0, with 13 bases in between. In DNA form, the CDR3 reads TGTGCCACCAGTGATTTGGGAAGGGGGAAGTACCAAGAGACCCAGTACTTC. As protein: CATSDLGRGKYQETQYF.

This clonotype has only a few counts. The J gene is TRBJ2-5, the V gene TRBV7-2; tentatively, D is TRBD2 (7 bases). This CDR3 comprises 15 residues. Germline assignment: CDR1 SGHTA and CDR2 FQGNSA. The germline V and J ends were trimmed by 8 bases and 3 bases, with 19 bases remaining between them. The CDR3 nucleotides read TGTGCCAGCGGGGATGGCGGGGGCCGGGAAGAGACCCAGTACTTC. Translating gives CASGDGGGREETQYF.

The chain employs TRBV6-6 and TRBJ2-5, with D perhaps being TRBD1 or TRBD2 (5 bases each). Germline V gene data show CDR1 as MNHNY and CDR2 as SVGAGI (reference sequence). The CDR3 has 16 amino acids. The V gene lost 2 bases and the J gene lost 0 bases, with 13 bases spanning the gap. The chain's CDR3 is CASSYQSGRDQETQYF. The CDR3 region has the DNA TGTGCCAGCAGTTACCAGTCGGGGCGGGACCAAGAGACCCAGTACTTC.

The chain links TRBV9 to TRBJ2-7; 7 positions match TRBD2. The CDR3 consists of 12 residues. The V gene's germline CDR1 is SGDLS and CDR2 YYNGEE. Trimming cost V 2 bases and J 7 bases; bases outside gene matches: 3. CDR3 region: CASSVNGGEQYF. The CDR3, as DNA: TGTGCCAGCAGCGTTAACGGGGGGGAGCAGTACTTC.

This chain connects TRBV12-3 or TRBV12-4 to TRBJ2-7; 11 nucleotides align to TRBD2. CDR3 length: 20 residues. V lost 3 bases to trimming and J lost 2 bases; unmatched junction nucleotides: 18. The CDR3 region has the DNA TGTGCCAGCAGTTTTTCCCCCCTACGAGGGCAGGGACTAGCGGCCTACGAGCAGTACTTC. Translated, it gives CASSFSPLRGQGLAAYEQYF.

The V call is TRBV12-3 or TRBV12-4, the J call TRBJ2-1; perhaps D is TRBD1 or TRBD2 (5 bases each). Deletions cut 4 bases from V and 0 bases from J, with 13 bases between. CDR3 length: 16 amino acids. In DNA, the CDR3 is TGTGCCAGCAGTTCCTATGGGACCAGCTCCTACAATGAGCAGTTCTTC. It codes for CASSSYGTSSYNEQFF.

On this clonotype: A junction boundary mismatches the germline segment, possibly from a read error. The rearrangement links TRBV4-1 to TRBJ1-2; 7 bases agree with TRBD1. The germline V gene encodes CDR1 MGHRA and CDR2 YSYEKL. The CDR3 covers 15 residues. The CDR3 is CASSQAAPGGYDYTF. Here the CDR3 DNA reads TGCGCCAGCAGCCAAGCGGCACCAGGGGGGTATGACTACACCTTC.

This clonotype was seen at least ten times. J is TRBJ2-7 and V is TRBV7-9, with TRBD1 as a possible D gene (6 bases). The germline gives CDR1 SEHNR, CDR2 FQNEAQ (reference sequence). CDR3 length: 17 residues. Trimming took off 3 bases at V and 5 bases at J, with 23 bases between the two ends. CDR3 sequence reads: CASSLGPRGHPVDEQYF. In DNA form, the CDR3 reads TGTGCCAGCAGCTTGGGTCCCCGGGGACACCCAGTCGACGAGCAGTACTTC.

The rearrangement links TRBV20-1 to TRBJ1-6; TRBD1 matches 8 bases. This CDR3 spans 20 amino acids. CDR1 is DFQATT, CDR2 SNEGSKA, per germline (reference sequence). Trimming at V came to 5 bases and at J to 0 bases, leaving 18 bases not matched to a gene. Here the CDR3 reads CSAPDWETGVRSSYNSPLHF. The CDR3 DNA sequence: TGCAGTGCTCCCGACTGGGAGACAGGGGTTAGAAGCTCCTATAATTCACCCCTCCACTTT.

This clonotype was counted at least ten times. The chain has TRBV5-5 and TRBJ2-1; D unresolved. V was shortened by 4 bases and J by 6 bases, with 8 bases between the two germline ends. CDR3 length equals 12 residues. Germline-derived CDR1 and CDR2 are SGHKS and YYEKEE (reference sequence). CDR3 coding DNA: TGTGCCAGCAGCCCACTGCCCAATGAGCAGTTCTTC. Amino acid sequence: CASSPLPNEQFF.

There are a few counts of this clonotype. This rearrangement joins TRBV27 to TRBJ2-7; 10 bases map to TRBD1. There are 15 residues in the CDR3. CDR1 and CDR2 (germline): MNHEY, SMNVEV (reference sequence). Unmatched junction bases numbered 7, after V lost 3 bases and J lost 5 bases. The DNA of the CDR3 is TGTGCCAGCAGTTTTTGGGACAGGGGTCCTAACGAGCAGTACTTC. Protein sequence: CASSFWDRGPNEQYF.